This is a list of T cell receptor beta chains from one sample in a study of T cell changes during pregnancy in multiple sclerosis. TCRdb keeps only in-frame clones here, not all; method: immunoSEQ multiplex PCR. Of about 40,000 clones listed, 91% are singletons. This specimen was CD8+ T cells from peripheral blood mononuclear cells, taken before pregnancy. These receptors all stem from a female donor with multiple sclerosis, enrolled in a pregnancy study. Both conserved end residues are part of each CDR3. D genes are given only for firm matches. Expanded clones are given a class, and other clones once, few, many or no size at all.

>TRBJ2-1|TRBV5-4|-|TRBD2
CASSYSGGVYNEQFF
TGTGCCAGCAGTTATAGCGGGGGGGTCTACAATGAGCAGTTCTTC
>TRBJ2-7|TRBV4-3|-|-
CASSVSGSALYEQYF
TGCGCCAGCAGCGTATCAGGGTCGGCCCTTTACGAGCAGTACTTC
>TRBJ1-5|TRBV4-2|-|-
CASSQDGGGNQPQHF
TGTGCCAGCAGCCAAGATGGAGGGGGCAATCAGCCCCAGCATTTT
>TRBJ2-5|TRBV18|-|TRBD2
CASSSGLAGGKETQYF
TGTGCCAGCTCATCTGGACTAGCGGGAGGGAAAGAGACCCAGTACTTC
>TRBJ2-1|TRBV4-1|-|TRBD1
CASSLRTGVSSYNEQFF
TGCGCCAGCAGCCTGCGGACAGGGGTAAGCTCCTACAATGAGCAGTTCTTC
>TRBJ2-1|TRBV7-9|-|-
CASTAKFDEQFF
TGTGCCAGCACCGCGAAGTTCGATGAGCAGTTCTTC
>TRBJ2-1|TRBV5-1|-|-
CASSLAGLSNEQFF
TGCGCCAGCAGCTTGGCAGGCCTTAGCAATGAGCAGTTCTTC
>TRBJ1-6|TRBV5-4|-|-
CASSFRSSYNSPLHF
TGTGCCAGCAGCTTTAGGAGCTCCTATAATTCACCCCTCCACTTT
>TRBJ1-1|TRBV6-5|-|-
CASSYRGRVTEAFF
TGTGCCAGCAGTTACAGGGGCAGGGTCACTGAAGCTTTCTTT
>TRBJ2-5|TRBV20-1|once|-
CSARAAETQYF
TGCAGTGCTAGGGCGGCCGAGACCCAGTACTTC
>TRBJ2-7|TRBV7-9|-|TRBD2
CASSATSGRTYEQYF
TGTGCCAGCAGTGCTACTAGCGGGAGGACCTACGAGCAGTACTTC
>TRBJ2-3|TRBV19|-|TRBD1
CASSSTGVVSDTQYF
TGTGCCAGTAGTTCGACAGGGGTTGTATCAGATACGCAGTATTTT
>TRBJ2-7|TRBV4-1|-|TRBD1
CASSPGQGGPYEQYF
TGCGCCAGCAGCCCCGGACAGGGGGGACCCTACGAGCAGTACTTC
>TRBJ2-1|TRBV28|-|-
CASNRANEQFF
TGTGCCAGCAACAGGGCCAATGAGCAGTTCTTC
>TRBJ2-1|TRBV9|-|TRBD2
CASSPGLAGGNEQFF
TGTGCCAGCAGCCCGGGACTAGCGGGAGGAAATGAGCAGTTCTTC
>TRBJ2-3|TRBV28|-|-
CASSFRLSTDTQYF
TGTGCCAGCAGTTTCCGACTTAGCACAGATACGCAGTATTTT
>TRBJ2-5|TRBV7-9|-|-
CASSAIRGGETQYF
TGTGCCAGCAGCGCAATCAGGGGTGGTGAGACCCAGTACTTC
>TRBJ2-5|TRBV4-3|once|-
CASSQGSQRETQYF
TGCGCCAGCAGCCAAGGATCCCAGCGGGAGACCCAGTACTTC
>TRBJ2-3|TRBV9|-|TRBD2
CASRHSGRATDTQYF
TGTGCCAGCAGACATAGCGGGAGGGCCACAGATACGCAGTATTTT
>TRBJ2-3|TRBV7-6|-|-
CASSGQPTDTQYF
TGTGCCAGCAGCGGACAGCCCACAGATACGCAGTATTTT
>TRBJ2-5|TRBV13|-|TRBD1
CASTSKGAQRETQYF
TGTGCCAGCACCTCAAAGGGGGCGCAGAGGGAGACCCAGTACTTC
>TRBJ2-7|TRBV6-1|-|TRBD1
CASSARDRVDEQYF
TGTGCCAGCAGTGCGCGGGACAGGGTCGACGAGCAGTACTTC
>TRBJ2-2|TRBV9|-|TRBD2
CASSEGGGNTGELFF
TGTGCCAGCAGCGAGGGCGGGGGGAACACCGGGGAGCTGTTTTTT
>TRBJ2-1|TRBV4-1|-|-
CASSRPGADEQFF
TGCGCCAGCAGCCGCCCAGGGGCCGATGAGCAGTTCTTC
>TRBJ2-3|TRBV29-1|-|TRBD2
CSVGTSGTYSRFTQYF
TGCAGCGTAGGGACTAGCGGGACCTATTCCCGGTTTACGCAGTATTTT
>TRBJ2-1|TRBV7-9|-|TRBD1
CASSSPGQGRHEQFF
TGTGCCAGCAGCTCTCCGGGACAGGGGAGACATGAGCAGTTCTTC
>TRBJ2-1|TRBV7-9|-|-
CASSFGVPQFF
TGTGCCAGCAGCTTCGGGGTCCCCCAGTTCTTC
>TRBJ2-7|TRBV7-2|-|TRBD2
CASSSSGSYEQYF
TGTGCCAGCAGTTCTAGCGGTTCCTACGAGCAGTACTTC